This T cell receptor (beta chain) was documented in a study of T cell repertoires in cytomegalovirus infection. Turning to the study itself: Recently identified HLA-C-restricted CMV epitopes were among the peptides used. Shared public TCR beta signatures pointed to both CMV infection and a matching HLA type.

Unmatched junction bases numbered 12, after V lost 4 bases and J lost 6 bases. Per the germline V gene, CDR1 is ENHRY and CDR2 is SYGVKD. The CDR3 is made up of 16 amino acids. General study results and limits: HLA-C-restricted CMV clonotypes gave the most frequent clonotype in two of eight donors. The cumulative frequency of public TCR beta families distinguished individuals who carried CMV together with the relevant HLA.

TCRdb reprocessed the reads with MiXCR, giving one entry per CDR3 protein. The repertoire holds approximately 120,000 distinct CDR3 sequences, roughly 32% seen once, with under 70% in the top ten. With regard to this clonotype: Its specificity is not known.

J is TRBJ2-4 and V is TRBV10-3; 7 bases are a match to TRBD1. The TCR originated in a human donor in good health (CMV status not recorded). Some clones in this sample may be carry-over from other donors' samples. The sample here was CD8+ T cells from cultured PBMCs, taken from culture after CMV antigen stimulation. CDR3 region: CAISVGSQGSRNIQYF. CDR3 in DNA: TGTGCCATCAGTGTAGGATCACAGGGGTCGAGAAACATTCAGTACTTC.